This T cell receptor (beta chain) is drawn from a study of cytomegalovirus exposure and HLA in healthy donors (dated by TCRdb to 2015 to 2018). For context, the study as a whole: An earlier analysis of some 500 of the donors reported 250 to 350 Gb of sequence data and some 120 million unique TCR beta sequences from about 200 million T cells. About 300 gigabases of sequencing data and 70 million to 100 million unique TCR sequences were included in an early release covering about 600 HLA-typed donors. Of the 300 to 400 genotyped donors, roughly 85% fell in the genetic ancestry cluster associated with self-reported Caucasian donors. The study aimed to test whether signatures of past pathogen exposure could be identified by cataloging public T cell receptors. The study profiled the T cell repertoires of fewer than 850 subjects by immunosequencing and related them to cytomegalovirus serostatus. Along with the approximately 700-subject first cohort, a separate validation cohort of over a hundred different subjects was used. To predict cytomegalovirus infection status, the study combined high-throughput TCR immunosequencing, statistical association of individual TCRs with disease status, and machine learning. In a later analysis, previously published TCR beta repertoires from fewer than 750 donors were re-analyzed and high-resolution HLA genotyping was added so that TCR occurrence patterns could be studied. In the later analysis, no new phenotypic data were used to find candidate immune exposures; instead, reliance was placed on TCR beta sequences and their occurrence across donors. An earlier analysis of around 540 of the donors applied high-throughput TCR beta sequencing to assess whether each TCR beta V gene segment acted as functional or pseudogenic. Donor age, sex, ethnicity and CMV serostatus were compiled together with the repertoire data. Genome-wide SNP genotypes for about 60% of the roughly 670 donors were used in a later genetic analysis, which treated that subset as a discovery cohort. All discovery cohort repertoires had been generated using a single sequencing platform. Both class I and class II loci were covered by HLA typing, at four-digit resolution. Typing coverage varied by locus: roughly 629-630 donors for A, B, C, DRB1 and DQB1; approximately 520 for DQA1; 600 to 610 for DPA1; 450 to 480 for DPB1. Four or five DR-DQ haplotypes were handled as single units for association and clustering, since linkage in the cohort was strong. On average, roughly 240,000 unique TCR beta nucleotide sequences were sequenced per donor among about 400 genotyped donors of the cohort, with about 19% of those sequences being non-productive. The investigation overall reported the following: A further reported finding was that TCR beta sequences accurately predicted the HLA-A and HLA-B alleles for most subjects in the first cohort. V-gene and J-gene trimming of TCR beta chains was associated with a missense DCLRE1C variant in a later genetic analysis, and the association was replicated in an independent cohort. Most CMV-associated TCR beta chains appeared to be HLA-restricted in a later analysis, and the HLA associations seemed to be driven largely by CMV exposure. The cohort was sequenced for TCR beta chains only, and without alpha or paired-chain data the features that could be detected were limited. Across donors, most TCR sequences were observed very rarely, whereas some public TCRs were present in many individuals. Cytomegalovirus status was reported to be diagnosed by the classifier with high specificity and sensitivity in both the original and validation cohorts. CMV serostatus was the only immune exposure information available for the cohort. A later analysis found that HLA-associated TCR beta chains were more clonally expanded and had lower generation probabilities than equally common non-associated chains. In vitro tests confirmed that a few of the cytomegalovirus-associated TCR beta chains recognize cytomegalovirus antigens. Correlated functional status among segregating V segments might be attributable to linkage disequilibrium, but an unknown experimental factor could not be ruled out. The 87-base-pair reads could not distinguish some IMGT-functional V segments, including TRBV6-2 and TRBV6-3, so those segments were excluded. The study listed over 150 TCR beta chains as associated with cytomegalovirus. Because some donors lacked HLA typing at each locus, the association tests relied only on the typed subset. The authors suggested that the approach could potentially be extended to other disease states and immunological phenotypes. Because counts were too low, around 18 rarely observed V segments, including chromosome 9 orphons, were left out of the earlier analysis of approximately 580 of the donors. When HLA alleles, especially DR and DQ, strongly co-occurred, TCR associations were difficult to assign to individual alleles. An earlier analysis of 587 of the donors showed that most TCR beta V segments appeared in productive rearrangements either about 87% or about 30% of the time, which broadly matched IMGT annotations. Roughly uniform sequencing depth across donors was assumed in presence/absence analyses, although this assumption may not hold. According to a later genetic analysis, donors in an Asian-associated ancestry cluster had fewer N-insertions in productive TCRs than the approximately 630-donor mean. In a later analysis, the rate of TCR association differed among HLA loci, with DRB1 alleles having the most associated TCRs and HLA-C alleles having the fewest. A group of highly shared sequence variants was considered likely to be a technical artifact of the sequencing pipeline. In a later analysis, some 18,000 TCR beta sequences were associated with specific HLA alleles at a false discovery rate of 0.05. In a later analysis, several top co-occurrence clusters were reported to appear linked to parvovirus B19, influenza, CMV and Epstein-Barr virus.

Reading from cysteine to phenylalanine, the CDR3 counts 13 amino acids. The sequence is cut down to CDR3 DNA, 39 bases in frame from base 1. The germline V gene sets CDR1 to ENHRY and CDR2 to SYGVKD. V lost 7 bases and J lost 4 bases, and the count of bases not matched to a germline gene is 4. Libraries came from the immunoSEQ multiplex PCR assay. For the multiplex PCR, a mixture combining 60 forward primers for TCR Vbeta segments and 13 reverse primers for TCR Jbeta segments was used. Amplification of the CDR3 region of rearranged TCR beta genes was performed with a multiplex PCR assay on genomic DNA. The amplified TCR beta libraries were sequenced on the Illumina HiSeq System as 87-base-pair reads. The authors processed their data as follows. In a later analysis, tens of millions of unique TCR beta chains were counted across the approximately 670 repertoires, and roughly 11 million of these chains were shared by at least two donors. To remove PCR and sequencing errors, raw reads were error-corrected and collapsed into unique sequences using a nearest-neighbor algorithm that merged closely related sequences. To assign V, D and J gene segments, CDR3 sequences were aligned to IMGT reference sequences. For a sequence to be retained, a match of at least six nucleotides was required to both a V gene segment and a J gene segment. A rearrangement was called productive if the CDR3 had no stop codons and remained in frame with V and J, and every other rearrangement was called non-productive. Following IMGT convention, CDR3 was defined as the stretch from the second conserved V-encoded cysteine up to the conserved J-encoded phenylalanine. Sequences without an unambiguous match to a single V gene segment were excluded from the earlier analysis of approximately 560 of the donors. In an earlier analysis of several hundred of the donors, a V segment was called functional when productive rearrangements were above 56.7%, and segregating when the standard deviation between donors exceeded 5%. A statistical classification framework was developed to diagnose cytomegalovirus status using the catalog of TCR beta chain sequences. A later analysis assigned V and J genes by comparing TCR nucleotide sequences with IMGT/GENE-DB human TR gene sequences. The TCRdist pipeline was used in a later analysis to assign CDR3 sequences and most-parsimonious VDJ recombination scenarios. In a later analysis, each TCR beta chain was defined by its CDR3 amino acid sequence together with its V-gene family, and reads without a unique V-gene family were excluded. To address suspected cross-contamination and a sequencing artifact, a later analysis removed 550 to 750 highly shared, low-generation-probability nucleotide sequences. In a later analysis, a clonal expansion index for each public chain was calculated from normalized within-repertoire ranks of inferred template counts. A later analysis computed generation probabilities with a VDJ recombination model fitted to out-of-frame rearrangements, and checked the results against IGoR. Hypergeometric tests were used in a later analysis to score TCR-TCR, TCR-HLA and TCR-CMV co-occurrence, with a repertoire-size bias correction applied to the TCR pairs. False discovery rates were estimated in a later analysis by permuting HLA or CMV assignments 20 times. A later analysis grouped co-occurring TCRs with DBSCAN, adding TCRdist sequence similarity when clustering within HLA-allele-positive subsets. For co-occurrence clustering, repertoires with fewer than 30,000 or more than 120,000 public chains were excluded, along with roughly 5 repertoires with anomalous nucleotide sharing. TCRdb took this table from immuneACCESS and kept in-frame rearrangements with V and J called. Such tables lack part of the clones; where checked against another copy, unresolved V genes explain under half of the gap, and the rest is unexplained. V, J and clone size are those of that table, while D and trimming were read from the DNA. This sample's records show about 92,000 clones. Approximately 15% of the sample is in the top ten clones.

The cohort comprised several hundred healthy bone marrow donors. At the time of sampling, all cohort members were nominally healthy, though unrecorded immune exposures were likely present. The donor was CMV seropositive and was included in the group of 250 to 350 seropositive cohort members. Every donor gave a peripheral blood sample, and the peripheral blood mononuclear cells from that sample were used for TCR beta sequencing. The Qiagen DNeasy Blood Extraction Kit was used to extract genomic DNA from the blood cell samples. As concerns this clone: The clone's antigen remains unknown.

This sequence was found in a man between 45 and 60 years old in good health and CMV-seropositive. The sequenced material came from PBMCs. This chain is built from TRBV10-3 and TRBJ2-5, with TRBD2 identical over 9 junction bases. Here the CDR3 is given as CAIKGTSLETQYF. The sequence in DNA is TGTGCCATCAAGGGGACTAGCTTAGAGACCCAGTACTTC.